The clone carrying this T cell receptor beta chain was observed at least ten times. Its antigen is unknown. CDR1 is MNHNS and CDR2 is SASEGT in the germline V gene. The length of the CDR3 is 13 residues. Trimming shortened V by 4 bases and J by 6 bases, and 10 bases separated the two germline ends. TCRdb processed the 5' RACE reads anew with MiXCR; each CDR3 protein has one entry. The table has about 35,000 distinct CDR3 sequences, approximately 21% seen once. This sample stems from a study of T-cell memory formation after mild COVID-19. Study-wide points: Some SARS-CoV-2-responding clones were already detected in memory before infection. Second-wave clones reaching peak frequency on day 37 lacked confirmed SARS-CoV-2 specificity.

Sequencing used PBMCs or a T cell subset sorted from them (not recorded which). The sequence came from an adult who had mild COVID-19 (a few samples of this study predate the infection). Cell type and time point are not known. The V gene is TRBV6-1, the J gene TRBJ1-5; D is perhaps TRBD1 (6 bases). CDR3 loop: CASSAGGSQPQHF. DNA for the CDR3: TGTGCCAGCAGTGCTGGGGGCAGTCAGCCCCAGCATTTT.